This TCR beta chain was profiled in a study of CD4 T cells in relation to SARS-CoV-2 and coronaviruses. Study information: ViraFEST: roughly ten-day antigen culture of PBMCs, then TCR beta CDR3 sequencing. The HLA restriction of the shared crossreactive spike epitopes was mapped.

The unexposed donors gave CD4+ T cells in about 2011-2018, prior to COVID-19. CD4+ T cells were isolated from the cells after around eleven days of culture. The table came from immunoSEQ multiplex PCR; TCRdb's copy has only in-frame clones and leaves some out. The data hold roughly 15,000 clones, with 70% to 80% observed a single time. CDR3 size: 15 residues. V was pared by 7 bases and J by 1 base, with 15 bases between. Germline CDR1 is LNHDA and CDR2 is SQIVND (reference sequence). About this clone itself: What it binds is not known.

This TCR was recovered from a human donor in good health. Input material: CD4+ T cells from PBMCs, cultured in vitro. This chain uses TRBV19 with TRBJ2-3; D gene unclear. The CDR3 sequence is CASTVDSGGTDTQYF. The CDR3 DNA is TGTGCCAGTACCGTTGACTCCGGAGGCACAGATACGCAGTATTTT.